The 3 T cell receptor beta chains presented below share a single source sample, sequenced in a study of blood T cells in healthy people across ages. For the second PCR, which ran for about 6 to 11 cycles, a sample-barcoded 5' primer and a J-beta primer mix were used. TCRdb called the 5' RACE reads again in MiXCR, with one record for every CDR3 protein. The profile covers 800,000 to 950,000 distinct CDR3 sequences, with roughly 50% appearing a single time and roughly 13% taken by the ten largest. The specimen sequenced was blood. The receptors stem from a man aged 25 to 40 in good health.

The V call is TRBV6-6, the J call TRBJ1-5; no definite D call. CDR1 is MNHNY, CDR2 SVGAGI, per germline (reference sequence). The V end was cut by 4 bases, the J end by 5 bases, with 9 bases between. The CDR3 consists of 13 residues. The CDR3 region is CASSSVGDQPQHF. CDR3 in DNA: TGTGCCAGCAGTTCCGTGGGAGATCAGCCCCAGCATTTT.

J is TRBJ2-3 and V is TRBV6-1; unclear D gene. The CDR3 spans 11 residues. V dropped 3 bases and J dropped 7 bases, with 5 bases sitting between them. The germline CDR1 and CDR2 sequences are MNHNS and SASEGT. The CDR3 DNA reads TGTGCCAGCAGTGACCTCAATACGCAGTATTTT. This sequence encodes CASSDLNTQYF.

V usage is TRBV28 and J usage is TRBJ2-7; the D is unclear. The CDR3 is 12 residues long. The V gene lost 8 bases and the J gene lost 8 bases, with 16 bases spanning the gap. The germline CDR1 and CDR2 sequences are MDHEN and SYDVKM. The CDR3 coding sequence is TGTGCCAGCCACACGGAAATTGGGAAGCAGTACTTC. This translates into CASHTEIGKQYF.